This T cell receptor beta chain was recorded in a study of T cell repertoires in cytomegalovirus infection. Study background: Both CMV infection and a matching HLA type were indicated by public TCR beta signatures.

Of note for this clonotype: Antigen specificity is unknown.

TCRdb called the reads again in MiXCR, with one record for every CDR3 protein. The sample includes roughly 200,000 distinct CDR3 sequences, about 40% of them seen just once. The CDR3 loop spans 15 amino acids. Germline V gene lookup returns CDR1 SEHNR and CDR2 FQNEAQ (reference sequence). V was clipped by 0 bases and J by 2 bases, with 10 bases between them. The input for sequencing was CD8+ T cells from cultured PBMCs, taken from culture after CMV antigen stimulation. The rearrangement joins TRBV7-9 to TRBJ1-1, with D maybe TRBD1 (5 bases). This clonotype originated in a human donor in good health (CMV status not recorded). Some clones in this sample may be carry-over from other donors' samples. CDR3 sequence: CASSLALGRNTEAFF. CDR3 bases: TGTGCCAGCAGCTTAGCGTTGGGGCGTAACACTGAAGCTTTCTTT.